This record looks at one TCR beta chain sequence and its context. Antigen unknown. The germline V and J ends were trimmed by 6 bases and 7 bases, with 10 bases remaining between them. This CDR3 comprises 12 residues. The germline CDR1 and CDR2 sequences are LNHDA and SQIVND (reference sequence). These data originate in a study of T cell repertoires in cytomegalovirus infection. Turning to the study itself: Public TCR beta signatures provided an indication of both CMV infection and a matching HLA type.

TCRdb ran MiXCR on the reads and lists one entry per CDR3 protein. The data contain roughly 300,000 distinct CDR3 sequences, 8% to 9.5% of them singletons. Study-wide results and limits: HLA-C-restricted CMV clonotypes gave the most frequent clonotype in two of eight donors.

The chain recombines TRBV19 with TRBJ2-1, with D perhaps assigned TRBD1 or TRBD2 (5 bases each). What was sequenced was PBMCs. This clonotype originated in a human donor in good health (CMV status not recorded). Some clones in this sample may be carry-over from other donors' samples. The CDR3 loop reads CASRRGGNEQFF. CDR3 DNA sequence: TGTGCCAGTAGGAGGGGTGGAAATGAGCAGTTCTTC.